What follows are 31 T cell receptor beta chains derived from one specimen sequenced in a study of early T cells in non-severe SARS-CoV-2 infection. TCRdb re-analysed the 5' RACE reads in MiXCR, keeping a single row per CDR3 protein. Among approximately 58,000 distinct CDR3 sequences listed, approximately 6.2% were seen once. The specimen was whole blood. All receptors come from an adult who was a healthcare worker with PCR-confirmed SARS-CoV-2 infection or an uninfected control (not recorded which).

The gene calls are TRBV4-1 and TRBJ2-2; 7 nucleotides line up with TRBD1. The V segment lost 0 bases and the J segment 5 bases; nucleotides outside the gene matches: 6. Germline V gene lookup returns CDR1 MGHRA and CDR2 YSYEKL. CDR3 length: 16 residues. CDR3: CASSQERTGATGELFF. DNA of the CDR3: TGCGCCAGCAGCCAAGAACGGACAGGCGCAACCGGGGAGCTGTTTTTT.

This chain uses TRBV5-1 with TRBJ2-7; no definite D call. V was shortened by 1 base and J by 4 bases, with 6 bases between the two germline ends. The CDR3 is 12 residues long. Germline loops: CDR1 SGHRS, CDR2 YFSETQ. The CDR3 region has the DNA TGCGCCAGCAGCTTGAATCGGTACGAGCAGTACTTC. Translated, it gives CASSLNRYEQYF. Based on the CDR3 plus reference TRBV5-1 and TRBJ2-7, the full variable domain is KAGVTQTPRYLIKTRGQQVTLSCSPISGHRSVSWYQQTPGQGLQFLFEYFSETQRNKGNFPGRFSGRQFSNSRSEMNVSTLELGDSALYLCASSLNRYEQYFGPGTRLTVT.

This clonotype was picked up many times. This chain uses TRBV5-1 with TRBJ2-2; D remains ambiguous. Germline CDR1 is SGHRS and CDR2 is YFSETQ. The V and J ends lost 4 bases and 4 bases respectively, with 8 bases between them. The CDR3 consists of 13 residues. The CDR3 loop is CASSPLVTGELFF. In nucleotides, the CDR3 is TGCGCCAGCAGCCCTCTGGTCACCGGGGAGCTGTTTTTT.

To note about this clonotype: One junction end disagrees with the germline gene, perhaps due to a read error. This chain uses TRBV5-1 with TRBJ1-1, with a possible D match to TRBD1 (6 bases). Germline V gene lookup returns CDR1 SGHRS and CDR2 YFSETQ. The CDR3 is made up of 12 amino acids. In nucleotides, the CDR3 is TGCGTCAGCAGCTTGGGGGCGGACGAAGCTTTCTTT. The encoded protein is CVSSLGADEAFF. Filled out from reference TRBV5-1 and TRBJ1-1, the complete variable domain reads KAGVTQTPRYLIKTRGQQVTLSCSPISGHRSVSWYQQTPGQGLQFLFEYFSETQRNKGNFPGRFSGRQFSNSRSEMNVSTLELGDSALYLCVSSLGADEAFFGQGTRLTVV.

This clonotype was detected a few times. The genes are TRBV7-2 and TRBJ2-3, with D tentatively TRBD1 (5 bases). Germline CDR1 reads SGHTA; CDR2 reads FQGNSA. V lost 8 bases and J 0 bases, leaving 12 bases between the germline ends. CDR3 length: 14 amino acids. The CDR3 bases are TGTGCCAGCCGGGCAGGGATAAGCACAGATACGCAGTATTTT. It encodes CASRAGISTDTQYF.

The J gene is TRBJ2-5, the V gene TRBV7-8, with TRBD2 matching over 10 bases. The V gene's germline CDR1 is SGHVS and CDR2 FQNEAQ. J gave up 0 bases and V 5 bases, and 9 bases lay outside the gene matches. The CDR3 extends over 17 amino acids. As DNA, the CDR3 is TGTGCCAGCAGCCCAAACCTACTAGCGGGGAACCAAGAGACCCAGTACTTC. As protein: CASSPNLLAGNQETQYF.

This clonotype showed up many times. CDR3 nucleotide sequence: TGTGCCAGCAGTGAAGACAGGGGGAAGACAGATACGCAGTATTTT. It is translated as CASSEDRGKTDTQYF. The rearrangement uses TRBV2 and TRBJ2-3; TRBD1 matches 8 bases. The junction had 3 bases not matched to a gene; V was cut back by 1 base and J by 3 bases. This CDR3 is built from 15 residues. Looked up from germline, CDR1 is SNHLY and CDR2 is FYNNEI.

The chain recombines TRBV5-1 with TRBJ2-3, with 9 nucleotides matching TRBD2. This CDR3 has 15 residues. Per the germline V gene, CDR1 is SGHRS and CDR2 is YFSETQ. J was trimmed by 1 base and V by 4 bases; bases with no gene match: 4. In DNA, the CDR3 is TGCGCCAGCAGCATCCCTAGCGGGGGCACAGATACGCAGTATTTT. Translating it yields CASSIPSGGTDTQYF. Looking up the rest from reference TRBV5-1 and TRBJ2-3 gives the full variable domain: KAGVTQTPRYLIKTRGQQVTLSCSPISGHRSVSWYQQTPGQGLQFLFEYFSETQRNKGNFPGRFSGRQFSNSRSEMNVSTLELGDSALYLCASSIPSGGTDTQYFGPGTRLTVL.

The chain carries TRBV6-2 or TRBV6-3 and TRBJ2-1; possible D gene TRBD2, 5 bases. V was pared by 11 bases and J by 2 bases, with 19 bases between. Germline V gene sequence: CDR1 MNHEY, CDR2 SVGEGT. The CDR3 extends over 15 amino acids. This CDR3 reads CASRRPGSAYNEQFF. The CDR3 bases are TGTGCCTCCCGCCGCCCGGGTAGCGCCTACAATGAGCAGTTCTTC.

There are many counts of this clonotype. The gene calls are TRBV11-2 and TRBJ2-2; D is possibly TRBD1 (6 bases). Per the germline V gene, CDR1 is SGHAT and CDR2 is FQNNGV. The CDR3 extends over 18 amino acids. With 2 bases removed from V and 1 base from J, the gap between germline ends came to 17 bases. In DNA, the CDR3 is TGTGCCAGCAGCTTAAGCGGATGGGACACAATGAACACCGGGGAGCTGTTTTTT. Translated, it gives CASSLSGWDTMNTGELFF.

This clonotype came up many times. V and J are TRBV25-1 and TRBJ1-3; no reliable D call. Germline V gene lookup returns CDR1 MGHDK and CDR2 SYGVNS. V was clipped by 6 bases and J by 2 bases, with 8 bases between them. CDR3 length equals 13 residues. For the CDR3, the DNA is TGTGCCAGCAGGAGAGGGACTGGAAACACCATATATTTT. It is translated as CASRRGTGNTIYF.

The chain uses TRBV14 and TRBJ2-7, with TRBD1 identical over 8 bases. J was trimmed by 2 bases and V by 2 bases; bases with no gene match: 5. Germline V gives CDR1 SGHDN, CDR2 FVKESK. The CDR3 runs to 15 residues. For the CDR3, the DNA is TGTGCCAGCAGCCAATCCGGGACAGGTACCTACGAGCAGTACTTC. As protein: CASSQSGTGTYEQYF. Drawing the rest from reference TRBV14 and TRBJ2-7, the complete variable domain is EAGVTQFPSHSVIEKGQTVTLRCDPISGHDNLYWYRRVMGKEIKFLLHFVKESKQDESGMPNNRFLAERTGGTYSTLKVQPAELEDSGVYFCASSQSGTGTYEQYFGPGTRLTVT.

V gene TRBV2 combines with J gene TRBJ1-2, with D possibly TRBD1 on 5 matching bases. V shed 6 bases and J shed 4 bases, with 9 bases lying between them. The CDR3 contains 12 residues. Per the germline V gene, CDR1 is SNHLY and CDR2 is FYNNEI. CDR3 coding DNA: TGTGCCAGCAGGGCCGGGACCTATGGCTACACCTTC. This gives the protein CASRAGTYGYTF.

The table lists this clonotype with many counts. The chain couples TRBV24-1 to TRBJ2-1; the match to TRBD2 covers 9 bases. The CDR3 sequence is 18 residues long. Germline CDR1 reads KGHDR; CDR2 reads SFDVKD. The V and J ends lost 2 bases and 2 bases, in that order; junction bases with no gene match: 9. In nucleotides, the CDR3 is TGTGCCACCAGTGATTCAAGCGGTAGCGGGGGCCCCTACAATGAGCAGTTCTTC. Its protein product is CATSDSSGSGGPYNEQFF.

This clonotype was observed at least ten times. The gene calls are TRBV20-1 and TRBJ1-1; D is undetermined. Germline CDR1 DFQATT, CDR2 SNEGSKA (reference sequence). The V and J ends lost 0 bases and 2 bases respectively, with 13 bases between them. The CDR3 extends over 15 amino acids. CDR3 region: CSARDPVTGNTEAFF. CDR3 sequence (DNA): TGCAGTGCTAGAGATCCTGTGACGGGTAACACTGAAGCTTTCTTT.

This clonotype was seen repeatedly, ten times or more. This chain connects TRBV18 to TRBJ1-2; D not certain. V lost 2 bases and J 6 bases, leaving 7 bases between the germline ends. The CDR3 contains 12 residues. CDR1 is KGHSH, CDR2 LQKENI, per germline. CDR3 nucleotides: TGTGCCAGCTCACCATCGGGAGATGGCTACACCTTC. As protein: CASSPSGDGYTF.

This clonotype appeared many times. This chain links TRBV7-6 with TRBJ2-3, with TRBD1 matching 7 bases. The CDR3 has 16 amino acids. Trimming at V came to 5 bases and at J to 6 bases, leaving 14 bases not matched to a gene. Germline V lookup: CDR1 SGHVS, CDR2 FNYEAQ. The CDR3 is CASSPPTGRILDTQYF. The CDR3 nucleotides read TGTGCCAGCAGCCCACCGACAGGGCGAATTCTTGATACGCAGTATTTT.

This clonotype was counted between two and nine times. The chain carries TRBV18 and TRBJ1-4; D might be TRBD1 (5 bases). V lost 10 bases to trimming and J lost 8 bases, with 17 bases between them. Per germline, CDR1 KGHSH and CDR2 LQKENI. The CDR3 runs 13 residues. Here the CDR3 DNA reads TGTGCCACCTCCGGGCAGGGATACGAAAAACTGTTTTTT. This gives the protein CATSGQGYEKLFF.

The chain couples TRBV20-1 to TRBJ1-2; TRBD1 might be the D (5 bases). The V gene's germline CDR1 is DFQATT and CDR2 SNEGSKA (reference sequence). The CDR3 is 15 residues long. V was pared by 0 bases and J by 4 bases, with 15 bases between. The CDR3 spells CSARDLMGPGYGYTF. The DNA of the CDR3 is TGCAGTGCTAGAGATCTAATGGGGCCTGGCTATGGCTACACCTTC.

The rearrangement uses TRBV11-3 and TRBJ2-5; 8 positions agree with TRBD2. V shed 2 bases, J shed 4 bases, and the junction held 9 bases outside the gene matches. The length of the CDR3 is 16 residues. Germline-derived CDR1 and CDR2 are SGHNT and YENEEA. The chain's CDR3 is CASSLQSGGTRETQYF. CDR3 DNA: TGTGCCAGCAGCTTACAGAGCGGGGGAACCCGAGAGACCCAGTACTTC.

The J gene is TRBJ1-1, the V gene TRBV7-2; TRBD1 might be the D (6 bases). The CDR3 is made up of 15 amino acids. V gave up 4 bases and J gave up 4 bases, with 16 bases separating them. The germline V gene encodes CDR1 SGHTA and CDR2 FQGNSA. CDR3 DNA sequence: TGTGCCAGCAGCTCTTCCCCCAGGGGCGTCACTGAAGCTTTCTTT. It codes for CASSSSPRGVTEAFF.

Comment on this clonotype: This clone may be a read error of a much larger clone one base away. The CDR3 loop is CASSFRSGGSYNKQFF. In DNA form, the CDR3 reads TGTGCCAGCAGCTTTAGGTCCGGAGGCTCCTACAATAAGCAGTTCTTC. J is TRBJ2-1 and V is TRBV7-6; TRBD2 is a possible D gene (5 bases). The germline V gene encodes CDR1 SGHVS and CDR2 FNYEAQ. This CDR3 contains 16 residues.

This clonotype was seen many times. The chain's CDR3 is CATSILGTGHGYTF. For the CDR3, the DNA is TGTGCCACCAGCATATTAGGGACAGGGCATGGCTACACCTTC. The rearrangement links TRBV15 to TRBJ1-2; the match to TRBD1 covers 9 bases. The ends lost 4 bases at V and 6 bases at J; junction bases unmatched: 6. CDR3 length: 14 amino acids. Germline CDR1 is LNHNV and CDR2 is YYDKDF (reference sequence).

The J gene is TRBJ1-2, the V gene TRBV9; D unclear. Looked up from germline, CDR1 is SGDLS and CDR2 is YYNGEE. This CDR3 comprises 14 residues. Trimming stripped 0 bases from V and 3 bases from J, with 9 bases between. CDR3 sequence (DNA): TGTGCCAGCAGCGTAGGGTCAGCCTACTATGGCTACACCTTC. Encoded protein: CASSVGSAYYGYTF.

This clonotype was observed at least ten times. The gene calls are TRBV11-2 and TRBJ1-2; D unresolved. The CDR3 spans 15 residues. CDR1 and CDR2 from the germline V gene are SGHAT and FQNNGV. The germline V and J ends were trimmed by 3 bases and 2 bases, with 13 bases remaining between them. The CDR3, as DNA: TGTGCCAGCAGCTTTGGGTCCGGGTCGAACTATGGCTACACCTTC. It codes for CASSFGSGSNYGYTF.

The chain combines TRBV7-2 with TRBJ2-5; perhaps TRBD1 as D (5 bases). The CDR3 has 13 amino acids. V was clipped by 1 base and J by 3 bases, with 6 bases between them. Germline lookup yields CDR1 SGHTA and CDR2 FQGNSA. This chain's CDR3 is CASSLGQKETQYF. CDR3 nucleotides: TGTGCCAGCAGCTTAGGACAGAAAGAGACCCAGTACTTC.

In this sample, this clonotype turned up many times. V and J are TRBV5-1 and TRBJ2-3, with D unclear. Germline V gene data show CDR1 as SGHRS and CDR2 as YFSETQ. Trimming took off 0 bases at V and 2 bases at J, with 13 bases between the two ends. This CDR3 is 16 amino acids long. CDR3 sequence reads: CASSLAPPRYTDTQYF. CDR3 nucleotides: TGCGCCAGCAGCTTGGCGCCCCCACGATACACAGATACGCAGTATTTT.

This clonotype was observed a few times. This chain connects TRBV9 to TRBJ2-3; D unresolved. Germline assignment: CDR1 SGDLS and CDR2 YYNGEE. The CDR3 spans 16 residues. Deletions cut 0 bases from V and 1 base from J, with 12 bases between. The DNA for the CDR3 is TGTGCCAGCAGCGTAGGCGAAGCGTCCCGCACAGATACGCAGTATTTT. Translating it yields CASSVGEASRTDTQYF.

This clonotype was observed many times. The V call is TRBV6-2 or TRBV6-3, the J call TRBJ2-3, with 14 bases lining up with TRBD2. CDR3 size: 17 residues. V lost 5 bases, J lost 0 bases, and 4 bases stayed unmatched. Per germline, CDR1 MNHEY and CDR2 SVGEGT. This CDR3 is CASSVTSGGVSTDTQYF. The CDR3 coding sequence is TGTGCCAGCAGTGTGACTAGCGGGGGGGTCAGCACAGATACGCAGTATTTT.

The chain combines TRBV23-1 with TRBJ1-5; D gene ambiguous. TRBV23-1 is an open reading frame, and its role is uncertain. This CDR3 has 13 amino acids. Trimming left V 5 bases short and J 3 bases short, with 8 bases between. The CDR3 region is CASSSMINQPQHF. In nucleotides, the CDR3 is TGCGCCAGCAGTTCCATGATCAATCAGCCCCAGCATTTT.

This clonotype was recorded at least ten times. This chain uses TRBV6-1 with TRBJ1-1; D gene ambiguous. CDR1 is MNHNS and CDR2 is SASEGT in the germline V gene. There are 11 residues in the CDR3. V was trimmed by 7 bases and J by 6 bases, leaving 9 bases between them. CDR3: CASIGGSEAFF. The CDR3 nucleotides read TGTGCCAGCATTGGAGGTTCTGAAGCTTTCTTT.